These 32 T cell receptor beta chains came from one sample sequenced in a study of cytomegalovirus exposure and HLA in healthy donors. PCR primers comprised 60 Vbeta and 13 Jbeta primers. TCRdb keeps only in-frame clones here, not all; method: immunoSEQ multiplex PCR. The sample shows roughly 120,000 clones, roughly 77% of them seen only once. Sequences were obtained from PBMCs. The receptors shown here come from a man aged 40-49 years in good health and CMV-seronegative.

The chain's CDR3 is CASSYGGRLQETQYF. For the CDR3, the DNA is TGTGCCAGCAGTTACGGGGGGAGGCTACAAGAGACCCAGTACTTC. This rearrangement joins TRBV6-5 to TRBJ2-5, with D perhaps TRBD2 (6 bases). V lost 2 bases and J lost 2, with 12 bases in between. CDR3 length: 15 residues. Germline V gives CDR1 MNHEY, CDR2 SVGAGI.

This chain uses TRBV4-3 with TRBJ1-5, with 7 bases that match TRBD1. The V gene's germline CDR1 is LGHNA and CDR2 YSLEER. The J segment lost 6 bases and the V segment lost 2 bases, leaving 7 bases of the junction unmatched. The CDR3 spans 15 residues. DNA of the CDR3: TGCGCCAGCAGCCAAACTCCGGGACAGTTTCAGCCCCAGCATTTT. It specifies CASSQTPGQFQPQHF.

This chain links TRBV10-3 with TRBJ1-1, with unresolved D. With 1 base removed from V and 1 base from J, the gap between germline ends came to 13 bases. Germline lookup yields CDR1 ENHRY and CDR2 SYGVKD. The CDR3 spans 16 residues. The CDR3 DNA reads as TGTGCCATCAGTGAGTGGGCGGGCAGACGGAACACTGAAGCTTTCTTT. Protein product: CAISEWAGRRNTEAFF.

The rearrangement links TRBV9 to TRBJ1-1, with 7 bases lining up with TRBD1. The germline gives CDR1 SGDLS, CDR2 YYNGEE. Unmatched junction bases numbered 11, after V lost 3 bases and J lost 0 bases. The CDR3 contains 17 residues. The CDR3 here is CASSAHGTAIMNTEAFF. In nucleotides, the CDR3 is TGTGCCAGCAGCGCGCACGGGACAGCCATCATGAACACTGAAGCTTTCTTT.

The CDR3 here is CAISGGGENQPQHF. The CDR3 nucleotides read TGTGCCATCAGTGGAGGCGGGGAAAATCAGCCCCAGCATTTT. The V call is TRBV10-3, the J call TRBJ1-5, with unresolved D. In germline, CDR1 is ENHRY, CDR2 SYGVKD. The CDR3 extends over 14 amino acids. V lost 4 bases and J lost 4, with 11 bases in between.

The CDR3 is CASSDQTSYIEQFF. The DNA for the CDR3 is TGTGCCAGCAGTGACCAGACTAGTTATATTGAGCAGTTCTTC. V and J are TRBV6-1 and TRBJ2-1; perhaps TRBD2 as D (6 bases). The V gene's germline CDR1 is MNHNS and CDR2 SASEGT. V was pared by 3 bases and J by 9 bases, with 15 bases between. This CDR3 has 14 amino acids.

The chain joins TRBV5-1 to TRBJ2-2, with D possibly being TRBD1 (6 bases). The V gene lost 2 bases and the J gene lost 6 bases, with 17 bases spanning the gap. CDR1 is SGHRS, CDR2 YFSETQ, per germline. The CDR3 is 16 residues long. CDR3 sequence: CASSFNNPGVAGELFF. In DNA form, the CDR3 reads TGCGCCAGCAGCTTCAACAACCCAGGGGTTGCCGGGGAGCTGTTTTTT. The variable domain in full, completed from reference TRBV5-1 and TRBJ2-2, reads KAGVTQTPRYLIKTRGQQVTLSCSPISGHRSVSWYQQTPGQGLQFLFEYFSETQRNKGNFPGRFSGRQFSNSRSEMNVSTLELGDSALYLCASSFNNPGVAGELFFGEGSRLTVL.

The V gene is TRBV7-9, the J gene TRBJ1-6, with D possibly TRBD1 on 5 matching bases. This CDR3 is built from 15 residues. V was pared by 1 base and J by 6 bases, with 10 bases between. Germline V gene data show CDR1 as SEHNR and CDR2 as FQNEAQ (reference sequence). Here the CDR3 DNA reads TGTGCCAGCAGCTTAGTTTCAGGGATTAATTCACCCCTCCACTTT. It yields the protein CASSLVSGINSPLHF.

CDR3 protein: CATSRGIYNEQFF. CDR3 in DNA: TGTGCCACCAGCCGCGGGATTTACAATGAGCAGTTCTTC. This chain uses TRBV6-5 with TRBJ2-1; a weak D match, TRBD2 (6 bases). CDR1 MNHEY and CDR2 SVGAGI come from the germline V gene. Trimming removed 10 bases at V and 4 bases at J, with 14 bases between. This CDR3 has 13 amino acids.

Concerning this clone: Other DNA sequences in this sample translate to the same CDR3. The CDR3 DNA follows: TGTGCCAGCAGCTTCCAACAGGGAACCAATCAGCCCCAGCATTTT. Translating gives CASSFQQGTNQPQHF. The V and J genes are TRBV7-2 and TRBJ1-5; perhaps TRBD1 as D (6 bases). The length of the CDR3 is 15 residues. Looked up from germline, CDR1 is SGHTA and CDR2 is FQGNSA. Trimming left V 3 bases short and J 3 bases short, with 12 bases between.

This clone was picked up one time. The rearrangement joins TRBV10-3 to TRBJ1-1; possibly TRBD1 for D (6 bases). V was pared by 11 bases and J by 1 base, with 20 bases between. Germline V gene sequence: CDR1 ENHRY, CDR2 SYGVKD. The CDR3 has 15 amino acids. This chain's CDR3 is CASRGIGSRNTEAFF. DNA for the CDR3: TGTGCCTCAAGGGGGATAGGGAGTAGGAACACTGAAGCTTTCTTT.

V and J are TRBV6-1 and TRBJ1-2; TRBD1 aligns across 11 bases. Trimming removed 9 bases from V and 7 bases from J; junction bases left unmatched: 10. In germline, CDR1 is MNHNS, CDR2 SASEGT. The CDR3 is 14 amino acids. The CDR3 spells CASLTLGQGGGYTF. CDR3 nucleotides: TGTGCCAGTCTAACCCTGGGACAGGGGGGTGGCTACACCTTC.

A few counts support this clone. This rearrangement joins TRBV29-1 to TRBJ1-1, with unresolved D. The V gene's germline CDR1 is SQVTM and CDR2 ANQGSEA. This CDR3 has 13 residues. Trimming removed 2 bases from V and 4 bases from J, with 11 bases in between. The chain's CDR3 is CSVETTLLTEAFF. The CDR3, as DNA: TGCAGCGTTGAAACCACACTACTCACTGAAGCTTTCTTT.

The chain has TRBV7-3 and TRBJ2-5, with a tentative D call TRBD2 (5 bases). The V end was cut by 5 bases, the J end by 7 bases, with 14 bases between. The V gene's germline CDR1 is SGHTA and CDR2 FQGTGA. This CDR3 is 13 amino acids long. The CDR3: CASSLDSRGTQYF. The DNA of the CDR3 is TGTGCCAGCAGCCTGGACTCTCGGGGGACCCAGTACTTC.

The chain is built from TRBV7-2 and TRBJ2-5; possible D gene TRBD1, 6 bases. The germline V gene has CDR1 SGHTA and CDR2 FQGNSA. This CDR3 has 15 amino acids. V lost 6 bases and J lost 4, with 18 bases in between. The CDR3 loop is CASSSNLGTSETQYF. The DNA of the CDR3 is TGTGCCAGCAGTTCCAACCTTGGGACATCAGAGACCCAGTACTTC.

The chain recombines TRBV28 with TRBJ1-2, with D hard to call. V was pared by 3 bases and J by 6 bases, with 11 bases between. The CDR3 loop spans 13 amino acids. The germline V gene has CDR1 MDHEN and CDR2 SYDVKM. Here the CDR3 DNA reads TGTGCCAGCAGTTTGGCGTGGAGAGATGGCTACACCTTC. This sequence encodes CASSLAWRDGYTF.

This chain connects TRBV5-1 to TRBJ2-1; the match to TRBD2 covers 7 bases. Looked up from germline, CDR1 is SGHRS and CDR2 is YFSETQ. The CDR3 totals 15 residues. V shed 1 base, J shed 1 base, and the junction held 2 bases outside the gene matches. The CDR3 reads CASSLFGGSYNEQFF. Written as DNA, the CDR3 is TGCGCCAGCAGCTTGTTCGGGGGGTCCTACAATGAGCAGTTCTTC.

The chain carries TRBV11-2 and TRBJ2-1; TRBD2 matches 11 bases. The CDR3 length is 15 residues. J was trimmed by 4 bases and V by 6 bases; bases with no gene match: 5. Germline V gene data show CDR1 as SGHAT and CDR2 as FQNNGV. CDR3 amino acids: CASRIAGGLYNEQFF. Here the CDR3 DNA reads TGTGCCAGCAGAATAGCGGGGGGGCTATACAATGAGCAGTTCTTC.

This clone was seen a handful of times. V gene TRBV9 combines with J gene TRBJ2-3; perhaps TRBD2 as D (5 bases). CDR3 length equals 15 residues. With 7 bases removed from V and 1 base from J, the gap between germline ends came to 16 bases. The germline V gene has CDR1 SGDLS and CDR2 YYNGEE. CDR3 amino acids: CASAVGAGGTDTQYF. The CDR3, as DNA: TGTGCCAGCGCTGTGGGAGCCGGGGGCACAGATACGCAGTATTTT.

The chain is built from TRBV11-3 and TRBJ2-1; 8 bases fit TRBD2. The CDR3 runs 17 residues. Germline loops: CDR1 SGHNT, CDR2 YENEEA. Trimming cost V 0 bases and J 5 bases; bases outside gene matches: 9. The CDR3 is CASSLDQGAGVNNEQFF. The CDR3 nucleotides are TGTGCCAGCAGCTTAGATCAGGGAGCGGGAGTTAACAATGAGCAGTTCTTC.

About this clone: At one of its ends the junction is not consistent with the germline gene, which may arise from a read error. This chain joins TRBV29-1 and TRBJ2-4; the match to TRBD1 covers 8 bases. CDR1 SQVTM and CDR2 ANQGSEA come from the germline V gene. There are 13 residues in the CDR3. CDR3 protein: CSVVTDRANSQYF. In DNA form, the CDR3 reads TGCAGCGTTGTTACGGACAGGGCAAACAGTCAGTACTTC.

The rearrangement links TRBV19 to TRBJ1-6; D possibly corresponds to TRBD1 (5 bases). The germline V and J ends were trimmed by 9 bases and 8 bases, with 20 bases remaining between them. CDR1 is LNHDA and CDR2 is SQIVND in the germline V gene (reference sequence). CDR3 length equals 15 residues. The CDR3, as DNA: TGTGCCAGCCGACCCTCTTCCGGGGGGGATTCACCCCTCCACTTT. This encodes CASRPSSGGDSPLHF.

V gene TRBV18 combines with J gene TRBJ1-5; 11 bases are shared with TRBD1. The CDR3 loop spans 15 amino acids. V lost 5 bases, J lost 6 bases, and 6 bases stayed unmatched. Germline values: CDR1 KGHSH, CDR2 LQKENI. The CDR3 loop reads CASSTGTGGTQPQHF. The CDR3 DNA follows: TGTGCCAGCTCAACCGGGACAGGGGGTACTCAGCCCCAGCATTTT.

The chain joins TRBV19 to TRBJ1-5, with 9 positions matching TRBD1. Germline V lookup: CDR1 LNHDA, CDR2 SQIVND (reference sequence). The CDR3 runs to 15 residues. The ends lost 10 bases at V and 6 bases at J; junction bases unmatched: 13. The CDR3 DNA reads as TGTGCCACCGCCAAGGGGACAGGGTCCGGTCAGCCCCAGCATTTT. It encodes CATAKGTGSGQPQHF.

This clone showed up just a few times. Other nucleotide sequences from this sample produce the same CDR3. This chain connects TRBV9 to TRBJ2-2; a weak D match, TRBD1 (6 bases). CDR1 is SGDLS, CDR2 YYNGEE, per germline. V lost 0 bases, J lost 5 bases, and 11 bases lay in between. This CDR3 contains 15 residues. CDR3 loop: CASSVGGTPTGELFF. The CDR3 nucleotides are TGTGCCAGCAGCGTAGGAGGGACACCGACCGGGGAGCTGTTTTTT.

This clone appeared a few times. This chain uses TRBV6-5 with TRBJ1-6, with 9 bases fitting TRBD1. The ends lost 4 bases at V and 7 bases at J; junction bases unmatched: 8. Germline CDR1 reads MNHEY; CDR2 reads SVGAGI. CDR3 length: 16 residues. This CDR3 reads CASSSRSGTGNSPLHF. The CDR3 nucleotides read TGTGCCAGCAGTTCCAGATCCGGGACAGGGAATTCACCCCTCCACTTT.

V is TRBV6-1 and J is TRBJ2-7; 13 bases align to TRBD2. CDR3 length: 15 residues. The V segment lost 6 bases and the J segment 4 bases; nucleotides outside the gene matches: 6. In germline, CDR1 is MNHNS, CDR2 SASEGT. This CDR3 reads CASSRGGLAGYEQYF. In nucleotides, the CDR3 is TGTGCCAGCAGCCGAGGGGGACTAGCGGGATACGAGCAGTACTTC.

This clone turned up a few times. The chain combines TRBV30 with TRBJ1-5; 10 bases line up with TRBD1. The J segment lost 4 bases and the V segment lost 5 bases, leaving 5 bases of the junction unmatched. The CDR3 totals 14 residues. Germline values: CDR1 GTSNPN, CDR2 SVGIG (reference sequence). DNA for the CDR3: TGTGCCTGGCAAAAGGGACAGGGGAATCAGCCCCAGCATTTT. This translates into CAWQKGQGNQPQHF.

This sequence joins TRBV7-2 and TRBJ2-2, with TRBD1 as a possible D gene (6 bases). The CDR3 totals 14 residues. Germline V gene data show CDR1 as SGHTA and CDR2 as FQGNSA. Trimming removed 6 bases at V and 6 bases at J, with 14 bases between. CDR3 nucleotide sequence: TGTGCCAGCAGTTTCGCGCAGGGGTCCGGGGAGCTGTTTTTT. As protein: CASSFAQGSGELFF.

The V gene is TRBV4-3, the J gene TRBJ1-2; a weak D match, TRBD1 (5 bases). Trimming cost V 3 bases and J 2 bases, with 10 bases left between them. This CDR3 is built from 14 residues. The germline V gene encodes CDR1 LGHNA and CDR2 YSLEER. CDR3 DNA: TGCGCCAGCAGCCAGGGGGGAGGAAACTATGGCTACACCTTC. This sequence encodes CASSQGGGNYGYTF.

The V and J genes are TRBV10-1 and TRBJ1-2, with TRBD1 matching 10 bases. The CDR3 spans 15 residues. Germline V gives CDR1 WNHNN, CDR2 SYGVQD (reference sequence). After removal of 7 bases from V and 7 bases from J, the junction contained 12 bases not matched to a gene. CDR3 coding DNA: TGCGCCAGCACTGACATTAGGACAGGGGGTACTGGCTACACCTTC. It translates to CASTDIRTGGTGYTF.

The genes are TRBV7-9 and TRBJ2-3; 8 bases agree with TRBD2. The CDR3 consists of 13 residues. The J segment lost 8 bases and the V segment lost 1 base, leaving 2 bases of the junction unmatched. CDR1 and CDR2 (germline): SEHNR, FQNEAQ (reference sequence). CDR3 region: CASSLVGGGTQYF. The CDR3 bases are TGTGCCAGCAGCTTAGTCGGGGGGGGTACGCAGTATTTT.